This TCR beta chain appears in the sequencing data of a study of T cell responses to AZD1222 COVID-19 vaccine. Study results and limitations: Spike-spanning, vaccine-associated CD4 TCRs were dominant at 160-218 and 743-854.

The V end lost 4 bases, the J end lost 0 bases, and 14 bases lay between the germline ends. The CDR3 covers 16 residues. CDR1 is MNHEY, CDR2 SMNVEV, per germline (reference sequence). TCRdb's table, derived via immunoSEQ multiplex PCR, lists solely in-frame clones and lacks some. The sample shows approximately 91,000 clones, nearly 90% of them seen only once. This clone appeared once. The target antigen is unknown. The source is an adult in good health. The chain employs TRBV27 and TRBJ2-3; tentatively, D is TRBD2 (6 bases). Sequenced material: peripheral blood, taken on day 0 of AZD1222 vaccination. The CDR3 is CASSSRRRGSTDTQYF. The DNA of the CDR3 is TGTGCCAGCAGTTCAAGGAGGAGGGGTAGCACAGATACGCAGTATTTT.